This T cell receptor (beta chain) is drawn from a study of T cell responses to AZD1222 COVID-19 vaccine. Study-level points and caveats: The CD4 TCRs associated with vaccination extended across spike and predominated at 160-218 and 743-854. A reported finding is that nearly half of spike-specific TCRs target unmutated variant regions. Following two doses of AZD1222, Spike-specific TCR breadth and depth rose. None of the repertoires were sampled until the peak T cell response had passed.

From germline, CDR1 is MNHEY and CDR2 SVGAGI. The CDR3 has 15 amino acids. V shed 2 bases and J shed 3 bases, with 14 bases lying between them. TCRdb's copy holds only in-frame clones and misses some; the assay was immunoSEQ multiplex PCR. The sample contains some 140,000 clones, over 85% of which appear only once. This clone came up a few times. Its antigen is currently unknown. The chain couples TRBV6-5 to TRBJ2-7; no definite D call. The material sequenced was peripheral blood, taken on day 0 of AZD1222 vaccination. The sequence came from an adult in good health. CDR3 DNA sequence: TGTGCCAGCAGTTACAGTTTGGGTCCGGTCTACGAGCAGTACTTC. Protein sequence: CASSYSLGPVYEQYF.